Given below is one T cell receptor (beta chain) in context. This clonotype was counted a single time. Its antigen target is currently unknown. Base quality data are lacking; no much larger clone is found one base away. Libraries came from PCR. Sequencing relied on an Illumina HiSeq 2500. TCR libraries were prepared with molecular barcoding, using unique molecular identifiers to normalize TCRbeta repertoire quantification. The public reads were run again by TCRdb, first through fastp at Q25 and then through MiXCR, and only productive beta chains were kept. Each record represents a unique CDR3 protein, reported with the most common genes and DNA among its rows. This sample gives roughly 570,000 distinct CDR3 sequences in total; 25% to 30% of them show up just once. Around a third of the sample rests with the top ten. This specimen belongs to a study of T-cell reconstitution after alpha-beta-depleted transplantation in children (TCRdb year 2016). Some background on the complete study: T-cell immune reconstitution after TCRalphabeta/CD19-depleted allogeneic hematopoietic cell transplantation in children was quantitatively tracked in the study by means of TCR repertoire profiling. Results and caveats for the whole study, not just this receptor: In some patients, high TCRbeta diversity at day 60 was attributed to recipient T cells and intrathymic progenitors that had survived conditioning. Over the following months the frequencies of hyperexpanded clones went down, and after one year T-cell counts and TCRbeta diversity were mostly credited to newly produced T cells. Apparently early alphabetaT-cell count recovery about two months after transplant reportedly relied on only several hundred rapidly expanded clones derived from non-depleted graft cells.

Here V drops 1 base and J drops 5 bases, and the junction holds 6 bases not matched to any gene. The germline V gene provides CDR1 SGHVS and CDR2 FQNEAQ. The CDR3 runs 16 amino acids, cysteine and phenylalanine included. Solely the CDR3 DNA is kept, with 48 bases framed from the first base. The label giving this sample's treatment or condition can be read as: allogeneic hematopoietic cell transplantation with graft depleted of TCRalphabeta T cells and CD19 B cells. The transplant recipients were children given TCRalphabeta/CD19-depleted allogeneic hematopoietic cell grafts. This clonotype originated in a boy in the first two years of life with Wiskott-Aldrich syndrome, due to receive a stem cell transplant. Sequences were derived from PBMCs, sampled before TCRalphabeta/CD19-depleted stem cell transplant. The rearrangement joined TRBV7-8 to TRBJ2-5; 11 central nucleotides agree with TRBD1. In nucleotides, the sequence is TGTGCCAGCAGCTTAGGGCCGGGACAGGGGGTTGAGACCCAGTACTTC. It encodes CASSLGPGQGVETQYF.